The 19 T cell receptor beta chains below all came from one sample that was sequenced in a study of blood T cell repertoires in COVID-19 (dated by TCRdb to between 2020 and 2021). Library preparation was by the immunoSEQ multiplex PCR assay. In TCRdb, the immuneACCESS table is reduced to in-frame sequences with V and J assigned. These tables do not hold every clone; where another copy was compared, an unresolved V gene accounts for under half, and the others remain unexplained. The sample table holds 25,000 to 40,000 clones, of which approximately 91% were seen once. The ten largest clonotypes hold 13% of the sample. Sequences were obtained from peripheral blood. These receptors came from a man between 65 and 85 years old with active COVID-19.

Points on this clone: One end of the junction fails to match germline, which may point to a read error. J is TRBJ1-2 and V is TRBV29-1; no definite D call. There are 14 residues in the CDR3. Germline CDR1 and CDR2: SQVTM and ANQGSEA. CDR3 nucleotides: TGCAGCGTTAAAGATCCGGGTTCTAACTATGGCTACACCTTC. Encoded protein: CSVKDPGSNYGYTF. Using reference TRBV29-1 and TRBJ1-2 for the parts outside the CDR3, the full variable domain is SAVISQKPSRDICQRGTSLTIQCQVDSQVTMMFWYRQQPGQSLTLIATANQGSEATYESGFVIDKFPISRPNLTFSTLTVSNMSPEDSSIYLCSVKDPGSNYGYTFGSGTRLTVV.

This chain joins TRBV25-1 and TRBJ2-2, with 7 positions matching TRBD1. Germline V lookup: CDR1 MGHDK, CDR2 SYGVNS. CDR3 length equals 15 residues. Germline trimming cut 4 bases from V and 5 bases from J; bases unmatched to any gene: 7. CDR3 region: CASSGFTGVTGELFF. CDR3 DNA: TGTGCCAGCAGTGGGTTTACAGGGGTAACCGGGGAGCTGTTTTTT.

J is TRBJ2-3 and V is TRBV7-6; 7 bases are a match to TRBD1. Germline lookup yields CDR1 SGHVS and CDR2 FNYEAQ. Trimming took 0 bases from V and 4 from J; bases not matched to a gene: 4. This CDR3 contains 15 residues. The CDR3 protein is CASSLARGLADTQYF. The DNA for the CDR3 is TGTGCCAGCAGCTTAGCGAGGGGGCTTGCAGATACGCAGTATTTT.

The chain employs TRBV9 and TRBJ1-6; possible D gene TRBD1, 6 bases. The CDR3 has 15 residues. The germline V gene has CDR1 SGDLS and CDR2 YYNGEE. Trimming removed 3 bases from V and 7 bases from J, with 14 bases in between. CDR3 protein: CASSARMDSNSPLHF. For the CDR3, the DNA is TGTGCCAGCAGCGCAAGGATGGACAGCAATTCACCCCTCCACTTT.

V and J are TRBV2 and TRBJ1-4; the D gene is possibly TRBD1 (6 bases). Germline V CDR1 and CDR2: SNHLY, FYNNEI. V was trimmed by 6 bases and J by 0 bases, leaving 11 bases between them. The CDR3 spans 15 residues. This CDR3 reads CASRRGQTTNEKLFF. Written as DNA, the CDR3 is TGTGCCAGCAGGCGCGGACAGACAACTAATGAAAAACTGTTTTTT.

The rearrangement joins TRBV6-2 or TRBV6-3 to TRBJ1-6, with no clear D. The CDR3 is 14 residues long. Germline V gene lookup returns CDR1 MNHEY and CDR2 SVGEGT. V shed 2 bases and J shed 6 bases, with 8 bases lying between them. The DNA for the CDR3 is TGTGCCAGCAGTTACCTTTTTTCTAATTCACCCCTCCACTTT. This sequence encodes CASSYLFSNSPLHF.

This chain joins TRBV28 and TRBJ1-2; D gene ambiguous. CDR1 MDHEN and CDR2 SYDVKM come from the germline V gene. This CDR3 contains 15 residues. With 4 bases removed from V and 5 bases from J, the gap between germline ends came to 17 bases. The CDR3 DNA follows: TGTGCCAGCAGTTATTCAGGCGGCCGGAGGTATGGCTACACCTTC. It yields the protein CASSYSGGRRYGYTF.

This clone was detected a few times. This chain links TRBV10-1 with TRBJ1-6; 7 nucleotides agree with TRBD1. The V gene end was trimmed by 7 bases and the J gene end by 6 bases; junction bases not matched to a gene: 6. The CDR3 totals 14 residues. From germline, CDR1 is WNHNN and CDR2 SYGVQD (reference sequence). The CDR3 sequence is CASNPGQLNSPLHF. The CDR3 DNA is TGCGCCAGCAACCCGGGACAGCTTAATTCACCCCTCCACTTT.

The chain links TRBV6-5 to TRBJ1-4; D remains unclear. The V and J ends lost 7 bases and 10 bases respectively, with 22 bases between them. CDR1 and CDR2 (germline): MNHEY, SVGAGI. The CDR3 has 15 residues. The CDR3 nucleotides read TGTGCCAGCACCCAGCGGGAGGATGGATTCGGAAAACTGTTTTTT. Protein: CASTQREDGFGKLFF.

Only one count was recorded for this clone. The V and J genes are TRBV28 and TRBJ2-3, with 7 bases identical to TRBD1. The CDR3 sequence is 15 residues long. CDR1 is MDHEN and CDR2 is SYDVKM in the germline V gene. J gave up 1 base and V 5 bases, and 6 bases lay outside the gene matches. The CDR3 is CASSPHGTGTDTQYF. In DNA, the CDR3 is TGTGCCAGCAGTCCCCACGGGACAGGCACAGATACGCAGTATTTT.

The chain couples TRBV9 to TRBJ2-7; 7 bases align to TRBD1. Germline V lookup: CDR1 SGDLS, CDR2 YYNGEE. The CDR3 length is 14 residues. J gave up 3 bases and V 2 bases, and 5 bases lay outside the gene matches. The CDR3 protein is CASSVGTVHYEQYF. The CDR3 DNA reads TGTGCCAGCAGCGTCGGGACAGTGCACTACGAGCAGTACTTC.

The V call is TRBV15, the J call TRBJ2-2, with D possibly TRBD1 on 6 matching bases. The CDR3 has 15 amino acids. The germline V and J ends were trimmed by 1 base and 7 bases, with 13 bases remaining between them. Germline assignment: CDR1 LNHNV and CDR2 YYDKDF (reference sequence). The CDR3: CATSRGQDFNGELFF. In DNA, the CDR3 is TGTGCCACCAGCAGAGGACAGGATTTTAACGGGGAGCTGTTTTTT.

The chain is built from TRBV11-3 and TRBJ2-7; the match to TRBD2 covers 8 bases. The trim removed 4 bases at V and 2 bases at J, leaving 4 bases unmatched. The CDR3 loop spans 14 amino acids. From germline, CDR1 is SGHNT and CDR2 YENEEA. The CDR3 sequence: CASSSGGGAYEQYF. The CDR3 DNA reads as TGTGCCAGCAGCTCGGGAGGGGGAGCCTACGAGCAGTACTTC. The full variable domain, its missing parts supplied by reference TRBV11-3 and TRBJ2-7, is EAGVVQSPRYKIIEKKQPVAFWCNPISGHNTLYWYLQNLGQGPELLIRYENEEAVDDSQLPKDRFSAERLKGVDSTLKIQPAELGDSAVYLCASSSGGGAYEQYFGPGTRLTVT.

CDR3 nucleotide sequence: TGTGCCAGCAGACAGGGGGCTGGCACCGGGGAGCTGTTTTTT. It encodes CASRQGAGTGELFF. This chain uses TRBV28 with TRBJ2-2; 9 nucleotides agree with TRBD1. The ends lost 6 bases at V and 4 bases at J; junction bases unmatched: 3. This CDR3 contains 14 residues. The germline V gene encodes CDR1 MDHEN and CDR2 SYDVKM.

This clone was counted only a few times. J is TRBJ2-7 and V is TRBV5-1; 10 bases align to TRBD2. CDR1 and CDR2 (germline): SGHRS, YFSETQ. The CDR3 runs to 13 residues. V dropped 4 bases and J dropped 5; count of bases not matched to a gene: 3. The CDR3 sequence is CASSQLAGDEQYF. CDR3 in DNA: TGCGCCAGCAGCCAGCTAGCGGGAGACGAGCAGTACTTC.

The CDR3 region is CASSTGTATQNTEAFF. The CDR3 nucleotides read TGTGCCAGCAGCACCGGGACAGCAACTCAGAACACTGAAGCTTTCTTT. The rearrangement uses TRBV7-2 and TRBJ1-1; 7 bases are a match to TRBD1. The V and J ends lost 5 bases and 1 base, in that order; junction bases with no gene match: 10. Germline CDR1 SGHTA, CDR2 FQGNSA. CDR3 size: 16 residues.

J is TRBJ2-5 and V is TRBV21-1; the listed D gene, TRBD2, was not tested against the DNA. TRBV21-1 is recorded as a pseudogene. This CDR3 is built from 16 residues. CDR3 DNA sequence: TGTGGGCCCACTAGCGGGAGGGGCTGTAGTCAAGAGACCCAGTACTTC. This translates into CGPTSGRGCSQETQYF.

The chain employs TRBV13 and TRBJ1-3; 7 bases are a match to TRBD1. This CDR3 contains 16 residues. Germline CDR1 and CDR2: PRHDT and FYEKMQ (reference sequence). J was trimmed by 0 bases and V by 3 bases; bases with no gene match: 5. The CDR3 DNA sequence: TGTGCCAGCAGCTTCCGGGACAGATACTCTGGAAACACCATATATTTT. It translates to CASSFRDRYSGNTIYF. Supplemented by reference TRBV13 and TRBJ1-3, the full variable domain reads AAGVIQSPRHLIKEKRETATLKCYPIPRHDTVYWYQQGPGQDPQFLISFYEKMQSDKGSIPDRFSAQQFSDYHSELNMSSLELGDSALYFCASSFRDRYSGNTIYFGEGSWLTVV.

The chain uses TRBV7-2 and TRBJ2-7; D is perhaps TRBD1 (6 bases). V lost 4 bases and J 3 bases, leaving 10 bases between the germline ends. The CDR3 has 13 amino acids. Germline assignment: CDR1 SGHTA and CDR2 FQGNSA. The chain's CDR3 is CASSYDRNYEQYF. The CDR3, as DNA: TGTGCCAGCAGCTACGACAGGAACTACGAGCAGTACTTC. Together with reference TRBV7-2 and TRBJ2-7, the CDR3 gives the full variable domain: GAGVSQSPSNKVTEKGKDVELRCDPISGHTALYWYRQSLGQGLEFLIYFQGNSAPDKSGLPSDRFSAERTGGSVSTLTIQRTQQEDSAVYLCASSYDRNYEQYFGPGTRLTVT.